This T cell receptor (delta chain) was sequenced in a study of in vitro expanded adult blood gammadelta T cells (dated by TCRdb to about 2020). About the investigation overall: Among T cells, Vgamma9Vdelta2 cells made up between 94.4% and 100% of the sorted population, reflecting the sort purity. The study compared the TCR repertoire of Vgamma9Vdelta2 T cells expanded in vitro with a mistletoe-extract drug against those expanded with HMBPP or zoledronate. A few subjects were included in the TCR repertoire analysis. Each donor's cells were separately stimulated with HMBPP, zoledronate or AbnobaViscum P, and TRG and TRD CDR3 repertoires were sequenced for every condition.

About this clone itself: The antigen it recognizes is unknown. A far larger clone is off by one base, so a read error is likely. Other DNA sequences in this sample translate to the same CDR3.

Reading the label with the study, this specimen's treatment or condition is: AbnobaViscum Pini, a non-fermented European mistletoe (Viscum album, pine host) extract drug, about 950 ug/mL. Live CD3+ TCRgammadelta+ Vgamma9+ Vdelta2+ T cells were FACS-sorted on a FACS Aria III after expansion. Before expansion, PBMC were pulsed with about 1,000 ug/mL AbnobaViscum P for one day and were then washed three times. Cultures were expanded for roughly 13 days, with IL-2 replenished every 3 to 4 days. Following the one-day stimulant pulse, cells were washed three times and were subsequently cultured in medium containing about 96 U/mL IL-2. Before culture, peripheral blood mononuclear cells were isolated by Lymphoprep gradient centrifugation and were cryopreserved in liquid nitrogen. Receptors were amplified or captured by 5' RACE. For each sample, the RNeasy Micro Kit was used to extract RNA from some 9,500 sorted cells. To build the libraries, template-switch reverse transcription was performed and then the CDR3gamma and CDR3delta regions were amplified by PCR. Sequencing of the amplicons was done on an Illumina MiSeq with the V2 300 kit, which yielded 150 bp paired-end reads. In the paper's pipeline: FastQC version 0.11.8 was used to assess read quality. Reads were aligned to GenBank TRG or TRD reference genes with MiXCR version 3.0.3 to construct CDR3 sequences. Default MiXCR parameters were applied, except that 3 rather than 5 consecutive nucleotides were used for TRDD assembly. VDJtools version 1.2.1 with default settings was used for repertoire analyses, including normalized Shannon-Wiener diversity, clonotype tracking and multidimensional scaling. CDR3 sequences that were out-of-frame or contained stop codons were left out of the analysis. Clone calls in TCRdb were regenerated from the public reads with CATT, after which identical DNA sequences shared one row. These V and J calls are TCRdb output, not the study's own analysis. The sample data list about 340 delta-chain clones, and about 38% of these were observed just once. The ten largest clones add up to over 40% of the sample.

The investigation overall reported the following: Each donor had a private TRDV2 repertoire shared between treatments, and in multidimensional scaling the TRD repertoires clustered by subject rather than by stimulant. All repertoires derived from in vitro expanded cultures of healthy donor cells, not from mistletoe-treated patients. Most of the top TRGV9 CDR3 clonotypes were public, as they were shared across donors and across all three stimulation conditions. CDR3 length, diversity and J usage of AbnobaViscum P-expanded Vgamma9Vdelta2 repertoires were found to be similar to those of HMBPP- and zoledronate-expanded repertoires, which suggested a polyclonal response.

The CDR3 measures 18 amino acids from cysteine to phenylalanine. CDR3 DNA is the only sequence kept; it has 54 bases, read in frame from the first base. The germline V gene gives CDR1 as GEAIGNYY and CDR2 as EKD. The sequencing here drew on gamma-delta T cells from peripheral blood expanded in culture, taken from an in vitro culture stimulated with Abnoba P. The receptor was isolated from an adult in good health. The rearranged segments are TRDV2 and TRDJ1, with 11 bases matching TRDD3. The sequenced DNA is TGTGCCTGTTTACCCTTACTGGGGGATAAAAGGGTCACCGACAAACTCATCTTT. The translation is CACLPLLGDKRVTDKLIF.